Reported below is one T cell receptor beta chain. The data originate from a study of CDR3 diversity in severe acne. Each CDR3 protein gets one entry after TCRdb re-called the PCR reads with MiXCR. In the table there are more than 85,000 distinct CDR3 sequences, about 50% of which are singletons. Trimming stripped 1 base from V and 7 bases from J, with 10 bases between. The CDR3 totals 13 residues. Germline V gene data show CDR1 as MGHRA and CDR2 as YSYEKL. The sequenced sample consisted of blood. The chain has TRBV4-1 and TRBJ2-5; D uncertain. The clonotype originates from a male donor in good health, serving as a control. This CDR3 reads CASSQAYRGTQYF. The CDR3 DNA reads as TGCGCCAGCAGCCAAGCGTACCGTGGGACCCAGTACTTC.